This T cell receptor (beta chain) appears in the sequencing data of a study of CD8 T cells in ankylosing spondylitis (TCRdb year 2017). The study in broad terms: To find TCR variants linked to disease, the study profiled T cell receptor beta repertoires in ankylosing spondylitis patients and healthy donors. Peripheral blood was sampled, and synovial fluid was additionally collected from ankylosing spondylitis patients. The full study cohort comprised around 23 ankylosing spondylitis patients and 85 to 120 healthy donors.

Sequencing was performed on an Illumina HiSeq 2500. Quantitative 5'-RACE with molecular barcodes was used to prepare TCR beta libraries. Per the authors' processing: To identify disease-linked TCR variants, a new computational method was used, one built on a probabilistic model of VDJ rearrangement. TCRdb passed the public sequencing reads through fastp at Q25 and MiXCR, retaining productive beta sequences. Each CDR3 protein appears once, grouped with its most common genes and DNA. The V and J calls and clone size are TCRdb's, not the authors'. The sample records under 300,000 distinct CDR3 sequences, 18% of which are singletons. The top ten clonotypes cover approximately 32% of the sample. Overall study results and their limits: In peripheral blood, the disease-linked clones were found at relatively low frequencies and had a CD8+ phenotype. According to the report, matched synovial fluid samples from ankylosing spondylitis patients were significantly enriched for the disease-linked clones. Some TCR beta motif variants had previously been reported in synovial fluid and blood of reactive arthritis patients, which suggested common disease-initiation mechanisms. A TCR beta motif of fewer than 10 highly homologous amino acid variants appeared characteristic of blood from ankylosing spondylitis patients.

From the cysteine through the phenylalanine, the CDR3 covers 15 amino acids. Of the read, only the CDR3 DNA is kept; its 45 bases are in frame from base 1. The V end loses 2 bases and the J end loses 0 bases, and a stretch of 11 bases separates them. CDR1 MNHEY and CDR2 SMNVEV were looked up in the germline V gene (reference sequence). This clonotype was seen more than once but under ten times. What this receptor recognizes is not known. Base quality data are lacking; no much larger clone is found one base away. The sequencing input was blood, either unsorted or a sorted T cell fraction (not recorded which). The clonotype originates from a male donor with ankylosing spondylitis or in good health (not recorded which). The rearranged chain carries TRBV27 and TRBJ2-7; TRBD1 is a possible D gene, resting on 5 matching bases. The nucleotide sequence is given as TGTGCCAGCAGTTTAGACAGTACGAGCTCCTACGAGCAGTACTTC. This is translated as CASSLDSTSSYEQYF.